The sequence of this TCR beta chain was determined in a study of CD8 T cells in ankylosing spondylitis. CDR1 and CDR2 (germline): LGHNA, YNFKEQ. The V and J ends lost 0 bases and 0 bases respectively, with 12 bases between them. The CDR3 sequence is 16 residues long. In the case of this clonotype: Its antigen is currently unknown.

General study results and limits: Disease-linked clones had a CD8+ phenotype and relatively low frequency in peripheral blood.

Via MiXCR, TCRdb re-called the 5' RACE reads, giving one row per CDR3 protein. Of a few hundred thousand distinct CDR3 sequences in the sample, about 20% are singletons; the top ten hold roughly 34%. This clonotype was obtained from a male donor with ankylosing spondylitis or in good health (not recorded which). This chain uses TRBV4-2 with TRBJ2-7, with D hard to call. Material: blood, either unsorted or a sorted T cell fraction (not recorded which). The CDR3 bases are TGTGCCAGCAGCCAAGAGGCTGCTGCACACTCCTACGAGCAGTACTTC. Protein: CASSQEAAAHSYEQYF.